These 10 T cell receptor beta chains were all obtained from the same sample, sequenced in a study of shared clonotypes between healthy human individuals. TCRdb keeps only in-frame clones here, not all; method: immunoSEQ multiplex PCR. The table records around 1.5 million clones, 95% to 99% of them present only once. The sample taken for sequencing was naive CD4+ T cells sorted from blood. Subset here: CD45RA+ positively selected. These receptors all stem from a man aged 25-40 years in good health.

Regarding this clone: The same CDR3 is also encoded by other DNA sequences in this sample. The chain joins TRBV18 to TRBJ1-1; D perhaps matches TRBD1 (5 bases). V gave up 3 bases and J gave up 1 base, with 6 bases separating them. CDR1 is KGHSH, CDR2 LQKENI, per germline. This CDR3 has 13 residues. The CDR3 DNA reads TGTGCCAGCTCACCGGGACCGAACACTGAAGCTTTCTTT. This sequence encodes CASSPGPNTEAFF.

The chain combines TRBV7-9 with TRBJ2-1, with D maybe TRBD2 (5 bases). The germline gives CDR1 SEHNR, CDR2 FQNEAQ (reference sequence). The V end lost 5 bases, the J end lost 5 bases, and 22 bases lay between the germline ends. This CDR3 region has 17 residues. The CDR3 region is CASSQIALQRHDNEQFF. The CDR3 DNA reads TGTGCCAGCAGCCAAATCGCCCTGCAGCGGCATGACAATGAGCAGTTCTTC.

CDR3 nucleotide sequence: TGCGCCAGCAGCTTGGCCGGGGGTCGGACCAACTACAATGAGCAGTTCTTC. Translated, it gives CASSLAGGRTNYNEQFF. The V call is TRBV5-1, the J call TRBJ2-1, with a tentative D call TRBD2 (6 bases). The ends were cut back, 0 bases at V and 3 bases at J, with 16 bases in the middle. The CDR3 length is 17 residues. From germline, CDR1 is SGHRS and CDR2 YFSETQ.

About this clone: This sample includes further DNA sequences coding for the same CDR3. The J gene is TRBJ2-2, the V gene TRBV19; TRBD1 matches at 8 bases. The CDR3 is 14 amino acids. Trimming at V came to 6 bases and at J to 6 bases, leaving 6 bases not matched to a gene. Germline V gene sequence: CDR1 LNHDA, CDR2 SQIVND (reference sequence). The CDR3 nucleotides are TGTGCCAGTAGCCTGGACAGGGTCGCCGGGGAGCTGTTTTTT. Its translation is CASSLDRVAGELFF. The full variable domain, completed using reference TRBV19 and TRBJ2-2, is DGGITQSPKYLFRKEGQNVTLSCEQNLNHDAMYWYRQDPGQGLRLIYYSQIVNDFQKGDIAEGYSVSREKKESFPLTVTSAQKNPTAFYLCASSLDRVAGELFFGEGSRLTVL.

V is TRBV11-2 and J is TRBJ1-5; a weak D match, TRBD1 (5 bases). Deletions cut 1 base from V and 10 bases from J, with 11 bases between. CDR1 is SGHAT, CDR2 FQNNGV, per germline. There are 13 residues in the CDR3. CDR3 amino acids: CASSLAPTEPQHF. DNA of the CDR3: TGTGCCAGCAGCTTAGCCCCGACAGAACCCCAGCATTTT.

This rearrangement joins TRBV6-1 to TRBJ2-6; no clear D. The CDR3 totals 13 residues. Germline-derived CDR1 and CDR2 are MNHNS and SASEGT. The V and J ends lost 6 bases and 2 bases respectively, with 5 bases between them. CDR3: CASSATGANVLTF. Here the CDR3 DNA reads TGTGCCAGCAGCGCCACTGGGGCCAACGTCCTGACTTTC.

The chain carries TRBV7-6 and TRBJ1-1; 9 bases are a match to TRBD1. This CDR3 has 17 amino acids. CDR1 SGHVS and CDR2 FNYEAQ come from the germline V gene. The V segment lost 3 bases and the J segment 5 bases; nucleotides outside the gene matches: 13. The CDR3 DNA reads as TGTGCCAGCAGCTTCGACCCTTCCGGGACAGGGATTACTGAAGCTTTCTTT. Translated: CASSFDPSGTGITEAFF.

The rearrangement uses TRBV5-5 and TRBJ2-2; D is perhaps TRBD1 (6 bases). The CDR3 is made up of 14 amino acids. Trimming pared 4 bases from V and 6 bases from J, leaving 13 bases between. Germline values: CDR1 SGHKS, CDR2 YYEKEE (reference sequence). CDR3 coding DNA: TGTGCCAGCAGCATGCAGGGGATCCCCGGGGAGCTGTTTTTT. Amino acids: CASSMQGIPGELFF. The whole variable domain, remainder taken from reference TRBV5-5 and TRBJ2-2, is DAGVTQSPTHLIKTRGQQVTLRCSPISGHKSVSWYQQVLGQGPQFIFQYYEKEERGRGNFPDRFSARQFPNYSSELNVNALLLGDSALYLCASSMQGIPGELFFGEGSRLTVL.

The V call is TRBV5-1, the J call TRBJ2-1; weak D call: TRBD2 (7 bases). The germline V gene encodes CDR1 SGHRS and CDR2 YFSETQ. V lost 4 bases and J lost 3, with 11 bases in between. The CDR3 spans 14 residues. As DNA, the CDR3 is TGCGCCAGCAGCGCAGGGGAGGGCTACAATGAGCAGTTCTTC. It is translated as CASSAGEGYNEQFF.

The CDR3 is CASSPRERGQETQYF. For the CDR3, the DNA is TGCGCCAGCAGCCCGAGGGAGAGGGGCCAAGAGACCCAGTACTTC. The chain couples TRBV5-1 to TRBJ2-5; either TRBD1 or TRBD2 may supply D (5 bases each). The CDR3 has 15 amino acids. V was pared by 4 bases and J by 1 base, with 14 bases between. Looked up from germline, CDR1 is SGHRS and CDR2 is YFSETQ. Based on the CDR3 plus reference TRBV5-1 and TRBJ2-5, the full variable domain is KAGVTQTPRYLIKTRGQQVTLSCSPISGHRSVSWYQQTPGQGLQFLFEYFSETQRNKGNFPGRFSGRQFSNSRSEMNVSTLELGDSALYLCASSPRERGQETQYFGPGTRLLVL.